This record looks at one TCR beta chain sequence and its context. These data belong to a study of technical replicates of blood from four donors. The V end was cut by 3 bases, the J end by 9 bases, with 19 bases between. The length of the CDR3 is 14 residues. Germline V gives CDR1 SQVTM, CDR2 ANQGSEA. Assay used: immunoSEQ multiplex PCR; TCRdb lists only in-frame clones, some missing. The sample includes 91,000 or so clones, just under 95% of them seen just once. This clonotype originated in a human donor in good health. V is TRBV29-1 and J is TRBJ2-3, with D unclear. Material: T cells isolated from PBMCs. The chain's CDR3 is CSVDTRGFSKTQYF. CDR3 coding DNA: TGCAGCGTTGACACTCGAGGTTTTAGCAAGACGCAGTATTTT.